Listed here are 3 T cell receptor beta chains from one sample, sequenced in a study of blood T cell repertoires in COVID-19. The assay was immunoSEQ multiplex PCR, and TCRdb's table has in-frame clones only and misses some. Among 300,000 to 350,000 clones listed, 90% to 95% were seen once. The sequenced sample was PBMCs or T cells enriched from blood (not recorded which). The receptors stem from a woman aged 25 to 39 who had been exposed to COVID-19.

This chain joins TRBV4-2 and TRBJ2-3, with 11 bases identical to TRBD2. This CDR3 spans 15 amino acids. CDR1 is LGHNA and CDR2 is YNFKEQ in the germline V gene. V lost 4 bases and J lost 4; bases outside the gene matches: 4. The CDR3: CASSPPGLAADTQYF. The CDR3 nucleotides read TGTGCCAGCAGCCCCCCGGGACTAGCGGCAGATACGCAGTATTTT.

The chain uses TRBV10-3 and TRBJ1-5; 8 bases are shared with TRBD1. Germline V lookup: CDR1 ENHRY, CDR2 SYGVKD. CDR3 length equals 14 residues. The ends lost 10 bases at V and 2 bases at J; junction bases unmatched: 7. The CDR3 coding sequence is TGTGCCACCAATCCGGGACAGGGCAATCAGCCCCAGCATTTT. Its protein product is CATNPGQGNQPQHF.

The CDR3, as DNA: TGTGCCAGTTCGGGACAGGGAAAAGGGACCACTGAAGCTTTCTTT. Translation: CASSGQGKGTTEAFF. This sequence joins TRBV2 and TRBJ1-1, with TRBD1 matching 9 bases. The CDR3 is 15 amino acids. With 9 bases clipped from V and 4 bases from J, the junction kept 12 bases outside the gene matches. Germline CDR1 reads SNHLY; CDR2 reads FYNNEI.